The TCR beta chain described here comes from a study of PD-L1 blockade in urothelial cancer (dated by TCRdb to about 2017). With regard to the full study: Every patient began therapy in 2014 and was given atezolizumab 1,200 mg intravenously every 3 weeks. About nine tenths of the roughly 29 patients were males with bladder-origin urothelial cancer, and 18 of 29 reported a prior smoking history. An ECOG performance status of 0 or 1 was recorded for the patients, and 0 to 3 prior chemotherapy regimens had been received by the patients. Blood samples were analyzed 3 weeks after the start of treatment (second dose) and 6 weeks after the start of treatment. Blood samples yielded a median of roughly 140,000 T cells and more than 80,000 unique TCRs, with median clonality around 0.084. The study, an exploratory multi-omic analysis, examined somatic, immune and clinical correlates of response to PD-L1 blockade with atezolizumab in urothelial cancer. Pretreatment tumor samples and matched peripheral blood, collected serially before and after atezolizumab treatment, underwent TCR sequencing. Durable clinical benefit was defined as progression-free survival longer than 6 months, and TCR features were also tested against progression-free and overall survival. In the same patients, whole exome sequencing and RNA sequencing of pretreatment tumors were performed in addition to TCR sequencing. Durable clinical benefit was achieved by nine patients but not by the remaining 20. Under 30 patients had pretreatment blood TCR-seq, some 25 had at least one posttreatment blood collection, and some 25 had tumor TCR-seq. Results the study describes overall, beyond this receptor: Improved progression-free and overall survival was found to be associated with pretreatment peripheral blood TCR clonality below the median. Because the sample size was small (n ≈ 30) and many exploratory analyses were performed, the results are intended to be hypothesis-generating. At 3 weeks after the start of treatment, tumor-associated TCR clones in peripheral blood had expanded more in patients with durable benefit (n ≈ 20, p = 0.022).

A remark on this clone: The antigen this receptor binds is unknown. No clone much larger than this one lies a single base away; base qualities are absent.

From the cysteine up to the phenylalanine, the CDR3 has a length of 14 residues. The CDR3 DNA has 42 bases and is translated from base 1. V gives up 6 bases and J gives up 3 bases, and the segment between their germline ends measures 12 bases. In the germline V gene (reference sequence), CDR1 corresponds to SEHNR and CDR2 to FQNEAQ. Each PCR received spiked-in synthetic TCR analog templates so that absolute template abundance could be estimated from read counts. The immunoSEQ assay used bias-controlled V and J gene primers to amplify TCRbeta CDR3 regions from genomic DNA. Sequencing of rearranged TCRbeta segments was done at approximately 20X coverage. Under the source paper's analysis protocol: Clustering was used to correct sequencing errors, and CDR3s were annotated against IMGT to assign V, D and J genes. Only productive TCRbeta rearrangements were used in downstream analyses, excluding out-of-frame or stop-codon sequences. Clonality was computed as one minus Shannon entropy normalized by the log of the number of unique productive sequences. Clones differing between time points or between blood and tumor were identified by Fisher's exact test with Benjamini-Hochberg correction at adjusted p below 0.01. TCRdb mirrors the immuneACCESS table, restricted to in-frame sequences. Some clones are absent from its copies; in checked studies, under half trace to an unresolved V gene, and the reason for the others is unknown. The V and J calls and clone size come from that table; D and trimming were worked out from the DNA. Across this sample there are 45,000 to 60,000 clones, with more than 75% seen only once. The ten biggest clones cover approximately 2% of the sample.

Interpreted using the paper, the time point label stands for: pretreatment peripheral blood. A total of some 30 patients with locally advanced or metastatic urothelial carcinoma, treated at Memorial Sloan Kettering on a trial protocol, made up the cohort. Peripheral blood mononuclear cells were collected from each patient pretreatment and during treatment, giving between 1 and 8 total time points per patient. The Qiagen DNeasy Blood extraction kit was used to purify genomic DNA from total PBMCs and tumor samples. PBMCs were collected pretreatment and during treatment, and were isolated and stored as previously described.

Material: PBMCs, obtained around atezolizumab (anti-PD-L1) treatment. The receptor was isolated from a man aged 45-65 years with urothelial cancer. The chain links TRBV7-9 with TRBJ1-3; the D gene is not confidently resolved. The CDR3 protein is CASSREERGNTIYF. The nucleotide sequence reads TGTGCCAGCAGTCGCGAAGAGCGTGGAAACACCATATATTTT.